This TCR beta chain was recorded in a study of cytomegalovirus exposure and HLA in healthy donors. Study-level findings and limits: High specificity and sensitivity for cytomegalovirus status were reported for the classifier. Later, an analysis found that TCR clusters from the first cohort tended to co-occur in the roughly 110 validation repertoires.

A remark on this clone: Its cognate antigen is unknown. Given a much more abundant clone one base away, this may be a read error.

The CDR3 length is 12 residues. Between the trimmed V and J ends, which lost 3 bases and 3 bases, there was a span of 6 bases. The germline V gene has CDR1 SGHAT and CDR2 FQNNGV. Method: immunoSEQ multiplex PCR; TCRdb's copy keeps in-frame clones and lacks some. The sample has roughly 270,000 clones; around 89% are singletons. This TCR derives from a woman between 18 and 30 years old in good health and CMV-seronegative. Sequencing was carried out using PBMCs. V is TRBV11-2 and J is TRBJ2-7; D gene unclear. The CDR3 loop reads CASSFSLYEQYF. The CDR3 DNA reads TGTGCCAGCAGCTTTAGCCTCTACGAGCAGTACTTC.